What follows are 10 T cell receptor beta chains derived from one specimen sequenced in a study of OX40 agonist ivuxolimab in advanced cancers. Assay used: immunoSEQ multiplex PCR; TCRdb lists only in-frame clones, some missing. The repertoire holds roughly 50,000 clones, with approximately 80% as singletons. Specimen: CD4+ or CD8+ T cells sorted from blood, collected in a trial of the OX40 agonist ivuxolimab. Source of these receptors: an adult with an advanced solid tumor such as melanoma, head and neck, liver or kidney cancer.

V gene TRBV6-5 combines with J gene TRBJ1-3; no clear D. CDR3 length: 12 amino acids. The germline V and J ends were trimmed by 5 bases and 3 bases, with 5 bases remaining between them. CDR1 MNHEY and CDR2 SVGAGI come from the germline V gene. CDR3 sequence: CASSNGGNTIYF. In DNA, the CDR3 is TGTGCCAGCAGTAATGGTGGAAACACCATATATTTT.

The V call is TRBV11-2, the J call TRBJ2-6, with 11 bases aligning to TRBD1. Trimming at V came to 5 bases and at J to 2 bases, leaving 8 bases not matched to a gene. Germline V CDR1 and CDR2: SGHAT, FQNNGV. CDR3 length equals 18 residues. The CDR3 DNA reads as TGTGCCAGCAGCCCCAGGACAGGGGGCGGGCCTGGGGCCAACGTCCTGACTTTC. This gives the protein CASSPRTGGGPGANVLTF.

The chain combines TRBV14 with TRBJ2-6, with TRBD1 matching 8 bases. V shed 0 bases, J shed 4 bases, and the junction held 11 bases outside the gene matches. The V gene's germline CDR1 is SGHDN and CDR2 FVKESK. The CDR3 contains 19 residues. CDR3 residues: CASSQEMWQGARGANVLTF. The CDR3 DNA sequence: TGTGCCAGCAGCCAAGAAATGTGGCAGGGGGCGAGGGGGGCCAACGTCCTGACTTTC.

This clone was counted a single time. The genes are TRBV5-1 and TRBJ1-1; 9 nucleotides line up with TRBD1. Germline values: CDR1 SGHRS, CDR2 YFSETQ. Trimming at V came to 3 bases and at J to 3 bases, leaving 9 bases not matched to a gene. This CDR3 has 16 residues. CDR3 nucleotides: TGCGCCAGCAGCTACACCGGGACAGGGCCGTACACTGAAGCTTTCTTT. Translated: CASSYTGTGPYTEAFF.

The genes are TRBV7-6 and TRBJ2-3; TRBD2 matches 7 bases. Germline loops: CDR1 SGHVS, CDR2 FNYEAQ. The CDR3 sequence is 14 residues long. Germline trimming cut 3 bases from V and 5 bases from J; bases unmatched to any gene: 5. DNA for the CDR3: TGTGCCAGCAGCTTCCCTAGCGGACTAGATACGCAGTATTTT. This codes for CASSFPSGLDTQYF.

V and J are TRBV9 and TRBJ1-2; TRBD1 is a possible D gene (5 bases). Trimming took off 4 bases at V and 3 bases at J, with 13 bases between the two ends. The CDR3 has 14 residues. CDR1 is SGDLS, CDR2 YYNGEE, per germline. The CDR3 loop is CASSSSGHDYGYTF. The CDR3 DNA reads as TGTGCCAGCAGCTCATCGGGGCACGACTATGGCTACACCTTC.

This rearrangement joins TRBV5-1 to TRBJ2-2, with 7 nucleotides matching TRBD1. Germline V gene sequence: CDR1 SGHRS, CDR2 YFSETQ. This CDR3 is 15 amino acids long. The V segment lost 2 bases and the J segment 5 bases; nucleotides outside the gene matches: 6. CDR3 nucleotide sequence: TGCGCCAGCAGCTTCACAGGGGTGGGGACCGGGGAGCTGTTTTTT. It codes for CASSFTGVGTGELFF.

The CDR3 coding sequence is TGTGCCAGCAGCTCCTCATGGGGAAAGACCCAGTACTTC. Protein sequence: CASSSSWGKTQYF. The gene calls are TRBV7-2 and TRBJ2-5; D remains ambiguous. Germline CDR1 and CDR2: SGHTA and FQGNSA. V was trimmed by 4 bases and J by 6 bases, leaving 12 bases between them. This CDR3 comprises 13 residues. The whole variable domain, remainder taken from reference TRBV7-2 and TRBJ2-5, is GAGVSQSPSNKVTEKGKDVELRCDPISGHTALYWYRQSLGQGLEFLIYFQGNSAPDKSGLPSDRFSAERTGGSVSTLTIQRTQQEDSAVYLCASSSSWGKTQYFGPGTRLLVL.

The chain links TRBV7-7 to TRBJ2-5; 8 bases are shared with TRBD2. Trimming took 6 bases from V and 7 from J; bases not matched to a gene: 19. CDR1 is SSHAT and CDR2 is FNYEAQ in the germline V gene (reference sequence). There are 17 residues in the CDR3. The CDR3: CASSPRSGTGGLVTQYF. In nucleotides, the CDR3 is TGTGCCAGCAGTCCCCGGTCAGGAACGGGAGGGCTGGTGACCCAGTACTTC.

This clone was picked up one time. This rearrangement joins TRBV11-2 to TRBJ2-7; no reliable D call. V was pared by 0 bases and J by 10 bases, with 16 bases between. The germline CDR1 and CDR2 sequences are SGHAT and FQNNGV. This CDR3 has 14 amino acids. CDR3 sequence reads: CASSLDPGVTFQYF. The CDR3 DNA is TGTGCCAGCAGCTTAGACCCGGGCGTTACATTCCAGTACTTC.